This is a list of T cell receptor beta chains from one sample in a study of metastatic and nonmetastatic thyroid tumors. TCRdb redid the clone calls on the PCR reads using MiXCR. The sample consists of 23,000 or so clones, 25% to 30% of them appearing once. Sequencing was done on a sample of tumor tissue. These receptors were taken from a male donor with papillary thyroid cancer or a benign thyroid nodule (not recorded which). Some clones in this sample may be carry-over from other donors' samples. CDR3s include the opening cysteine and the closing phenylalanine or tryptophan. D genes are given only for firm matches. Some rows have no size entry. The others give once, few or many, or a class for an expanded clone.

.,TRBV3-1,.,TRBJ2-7,CASSQVVAYEQYF,TGTGCCAGCAGCCAAGTTGTAGCCTACGAGCAGTACTTC
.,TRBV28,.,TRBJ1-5,CAAQGTVVDQPQHF,TGTGCCGCGCAGGGTACGGTGGTCGATCAGCCCCAGCATTTT
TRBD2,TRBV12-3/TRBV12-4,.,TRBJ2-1,CASSLFGASGGAWNEQFF,TGTGCCAGCAGTTTATTTGGGGCTAGCGGGGGGGCTTGGAATGAGCAGTTCTTC
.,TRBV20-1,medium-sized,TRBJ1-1,CSARRMNTEAFF,TGCAGTGCTAGGCGGATGAACACTGAAGCTTTCTTT
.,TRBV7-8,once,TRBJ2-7,CASTQEGGTHEQYF,TGTGCCAGCACCCAAGAGGGAGGAACCCACGAGCAGTACTTC
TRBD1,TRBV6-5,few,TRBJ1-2,CASSYRGPSYGYTF,TGTGCCAGCAGTTACAGGGGGCCGAGCTATGGCTACACCTTC
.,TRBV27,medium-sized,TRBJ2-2,CASSLYGVGGTGELFF,TGTGCCAGCAGTCTTTATGGGGTAGGGGGGACCGGGGAGCTGTTTTTT
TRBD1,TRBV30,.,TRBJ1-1,CARSRGDRGHTEAFF,TGTGCCCGGAGTAGAGGGGACAGGGGGCACACTGAAGCTTTCTTT
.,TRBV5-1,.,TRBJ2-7,CASSLGTYEQYF,TGCGCCAGCAGCTTGGGGACCTACGAGCAGTACTTC
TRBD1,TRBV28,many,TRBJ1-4,CASSLGQGANEKLFF,TGTGCCAGCAGTTTGGGACAGGGGGCTAATGAAAAACTGTTTTTT
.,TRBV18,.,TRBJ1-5,CASSLRQADQPQHF,TGTGCCAGCTCATTACGACAGGCCGATCAGCCCCAGCATTTT
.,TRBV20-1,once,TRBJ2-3,CSAVLGEGRYTDTQYF,TGCAGTGCTGTCCTCGGAGAGGGGAGGTACACAGATACGCAGTATTTT
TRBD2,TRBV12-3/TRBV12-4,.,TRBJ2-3,CASSLRPPLAGGLADTQYF,TGTGCCAGCAGTTTAAGGCCCCCCTTAGCGGGAGGGCTCGCAGATACGCAGTATTTT
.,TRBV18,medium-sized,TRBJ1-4,CASSPARAREKLFF,TGTGCCAGCTCACCAGCCAGGGCCCGGGAAAAACTGTTTTTT
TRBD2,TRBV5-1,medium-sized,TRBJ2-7,CASSLSGTLYEQYF,TGCGCCAGCAGCTTGAGCGGGACCCTCTACGAGCAGTACTTC
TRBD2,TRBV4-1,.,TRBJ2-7,CASSPTPGLAASGGWQYF,TGCGCCAGCAGCCCTACTCCGGGACTAGCGGCCTCAGGAGGTTGGCAGTACTTC
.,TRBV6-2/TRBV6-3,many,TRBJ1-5,CASSSVPTGSSNQPQHF,TGTGCCAGCAGTTCTGTACCTACAGGGTCGAGCAATCAGCCCCAGCATTTT
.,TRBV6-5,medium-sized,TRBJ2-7,CASSYPRGEQYF,TGTGCCAGCAGTTACCCTCGCGGCGAGCAGTACTTC
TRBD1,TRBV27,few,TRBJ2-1,CASSSRQGLSYNEQFF,TGTGCCAGCAGTTCAAGACAGGGGCTCTCCTACAATGAGCAGTTCTTC
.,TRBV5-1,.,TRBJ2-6,CASSLERVVANVMTF,TGCGCCAGCAGCTTAGAGAGGGTTGTGGCCAACGTCATGACTTTC
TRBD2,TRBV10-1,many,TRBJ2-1,CASTGGPGGVYNEQFF,TGCGCCAGCACCGGAGGTCCGGGAGGGGTCTACAATGAGCAGTTCTTC
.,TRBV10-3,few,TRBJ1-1,CAIQENMNTEAFF,TGTGCCATCCAAGAGAACATGAACACTGAAGCTTTCTTT
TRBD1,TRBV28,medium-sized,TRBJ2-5,CASSPSRQGQGETQYF,TGTGCCAGCAGTCCCTCCAGACAGGGCCAGGGAGAGACCCAGTACTTC
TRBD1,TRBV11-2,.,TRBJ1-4,CASSPGGSGEKLFF,TGTGCCAGCAGCCCAGGGGGAAGCGGTGAAAAACTGTTTTTT
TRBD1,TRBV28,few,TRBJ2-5,CASSPPFIRQGRHPETQYF,TGTGCCAGCAGTCCCCCTTTCATCCGACAGGGTCGACATCCGGAGACCCAGTACTTC
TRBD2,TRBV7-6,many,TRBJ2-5,CASSMTLAGEQETQYF,TGTGCCAGCAGCATGACGTTAGCGGGAGAACAAGAGACCCAGTACTTC
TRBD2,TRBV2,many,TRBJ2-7,CASSETSGRALTEQYF,TGTGCCAGCAGTGAGACTAGCGGGAGGGCCCTTACCGAGCAGTACTTC
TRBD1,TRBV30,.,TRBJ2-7,CAYRDRAYEQYF,TGTGCCTACCGGGACAGGGCATACGAGCAGTACTTC
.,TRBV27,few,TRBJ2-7,CASSSPHSSGIYEQYF,TGTGCCAGCAGTTCCCCTCATAGCTCAGGCATCTACGAGCAGTACTTC
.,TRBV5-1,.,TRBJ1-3,CVSSLEGPGNTIYF,TGTGTCAGCAGCTTGGAGGGTCCCGGAAACACCATATATTTT
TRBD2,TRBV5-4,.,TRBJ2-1,CASSVGLAGNEQFF,TGTGCCAGCAGCGTTGGACTAGCAGGCAATGAGCAGTTCTTC
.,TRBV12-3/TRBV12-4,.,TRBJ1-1,CASRTDSEAFF,TGTGCCAGCAGAACGGACAGTGAAGCTTTCTTT
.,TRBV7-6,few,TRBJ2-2,CASSLYRATGELFF,TGTGCCAGCAGCTTATATAGGGCCACCGGGGAGCTGTTTTTT
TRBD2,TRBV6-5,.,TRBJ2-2,CASSYSGRGGPGELFF,TGTGCCAGCAGTTACTCAGGTCGGGGGGGGCCCGGGGAGCTGTTTTTT
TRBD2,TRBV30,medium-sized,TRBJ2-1,CAWKLASGTYNEQFF,TGTGCCTGGAAGCTGGCTAGCGGGACCTACAATGAGCAGTTCTTC
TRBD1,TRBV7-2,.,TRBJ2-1,CASSPTTGSSPWRF,TGTGCCAGCAGCCCAACGACAGGGTCAAGCCCTTGGCGGTTC
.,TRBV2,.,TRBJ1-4,CASSDGRLNEKLFF,TGTGCCAGCAGTGACGGCCGATTAAATGAAAAACTGTTTTTT
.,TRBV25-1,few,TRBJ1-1,CASSEFRANTEAFF,TGTGCCAGCAGTGAATTTAGGGCTAACACTGAAGCTTTCTTT
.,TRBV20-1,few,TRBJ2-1,CSASTGEVNYNEQFF,TGCAGTGCTAGCACCGGGGAGGTTAACTACAATGAGCAGTTCTTC
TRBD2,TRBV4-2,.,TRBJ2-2,CASSQGLADTGELFF,TGTGCCAGCAGCCAAGGACTAGCGGACACCGGGGAGCTGTTTTTT
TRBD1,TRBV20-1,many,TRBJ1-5,CSARTGVQPQHF,TGCAGTGCCAGGACAGGGGTTCAGCCCCAGCATTTT